Reported below is one T cell receptor (beta chain). This clone's antigen is unknown. One base away there is no much larger clone; base qualities are not given. The CDR1 and CDR2 encoded by the germline V gene are SNHLY and FYNNEI. Trimming accounts for 6 bases at V and 15 bases at J, while the number of junction bases matched to no gene is 10. Measured from the cysteine to the phenylalanine, the CDR3 is 12 residues long. The sequence is cut down to CDR3 DNA, 36 bases in frame from base 1. This sample stems from a study of human T cells and chemical hapten exposure (dated by TCRdb to the early 2020s). The study in broad terms: For sensitization, 2% DPC in acetone was applied to a roughly 2 cm by roughly 2 cm area of upper inner arm skin. Patients additionally received weekly therapeutic DPC doses to the scalp throughout the approximately 25-week study period. Patch testing was done on the upper back using Finn chambers containing 0.01% DPC, and results were scored after 6 days according to International Contact Dermatitis Research Group standards. Alopecia areata with under or over 50% scalp involvement, alopecia totalis and alopecia universalis were represented in the patient cohort, which was mostly female. Libraries were combined into a pool for sequencing, and differences in TCR yield between samples came mainly from small differences in library volumes within the pool. This study followed changes in the peripheral blood TCR repertoire in vivo during primary and secondary sensitization of alopecia patients to the hapten diphenylcyclopropenone (DPC). Patient blood was sampled pre-sensitization (week 0) and at 2, 6 and about 24 weeks after DPC sensitization. About 30 alopecia patients provided blood for TCR sequencing at one to four time points (pre-sensitization, 2, 6 and 24 weeks).

Explained via the paper, the time point label denotes: patch test 1, 2 weeks after DPC sensitization. The label giving this sample's treatment or condition can be read as: therapeutic diphenylcyclopropenone sensitization with weekly scalp DPC. Blood at each patch-test visit was drawn before the patch test was applied. Patients were eligible if aged 18 to 70, diagnosed with alopecia and judged suitable for DPC therapy, and pregnant patients were excluded. Total RNA was isolated from unfractionated whole blood collected in Tempus Blood RNA tubes. Overall study results and their limits: Repeated subsampling changed both the strength of the expansion versus patch-test correlation and the threshold at which that correlation became significant. The number of TCRs above 1 in 1000 frequency did not change with DPC sensitization; there was no evidence of global repertoire structure alterations. Compared with pre-sensitization or healthy control sets, expanded TCRs formed significantly more large CDR3 similarity clusters, which is consistent with antigen-driven responses. Patch test score correlated positively with the number of PT1 expanded TCRs, reaching significance at thresholds 8, 16 and 32 but not at 4. All patients had alopecia, a presumed autoimmune disease, so their immune response might differ from that of healthy individuals.

Library method: RACE. Sequenced on a NextSeq 500. During library preparation, unique molecular identifiers were attached to individual cDNA molecules so that TCRs could be counted in a quantitative, reproducible way. Both TCR alpha and TCR beta chains were sequenced from each blood RNA sample. Under the source paper's analysis protocol: The median number of TCRs per sample was 90,000 to 100,000, ranging from 23,224 to 690,600. V, J and CDR3 annotation of the TCR reads was performed with the Decombinator software suite. Every sample was subsampled to the same number of TCRs (28,000) for the PS versus PT1 abundance plots. TCRs were defined as expanded if absent before sensitization and observed at least eight times at the 2-week time point. TCRdb applied fastp at Q25 and MiXCR to the public reads, then kept only in-frame beta chains. Each CDR3 protein gets just one entry, which takes the most common genes and DNA from the rows behind it. These V and J calls are TCRdb output, not the study's own analysis. The sample data list over 75,000 distinct CDR3 sequences, and over 6% of these were observed just once. 1.5% to 1.7% of the sample is in the top ten clones.

The V and J genes are TRBV2 and TRBJ2-1; the central 8 bases match TRBD2. This sequence originates from a woman in her twenties or thirties with alopecia areata. Some clones in this sample may be carry-over from other donors' samples. Sequencing was performed on whole blood, taken in connection with sensitization to the hapten diphenylcyclopropenone (DPC). DNA sequence: TGTGCCAGCAGCGACCGACTAGCGAGTCCGTTCTTC. Translation gives CASSDRLASPFF.